The sequence of this TCR beta chain was determined in a study of monozygotic twins with inflammatory bowel disease. Worth noting for this clonotype: The target antigen is unknown.

There were roughly 3,200 ng of total RNA used for each TCR library. TCRdb re-analyzed the 5' RACE reads; it lists each CDR3 protein once, without DNA. The sample data list over 110,000 distinct CDR3 sequences. Germline loops: CDR1 LGHNA, CDR2 YSLEER. The CDR3 spans 15 residues. The study's findings and limits: Especially with disease activity, IBD patients had fewer clonotypes in common with others than healthy twins did. The inverse Simpson measure of TCRbeta diversity was lower in IBD patients than in healthy co-twins.

This sequence joins TRBV4-3 and TRBJ2-7; TCRdb designates TRBD1, a call that cannot be tested without DNA. The sequence derives from a human donor with ulcerative colitis or Crohn's disease, or a healthy co-twin of an affected twin (not recorded which). Sequencing input: blood. This CDR3 is CASSQVDRGGYEQYF.